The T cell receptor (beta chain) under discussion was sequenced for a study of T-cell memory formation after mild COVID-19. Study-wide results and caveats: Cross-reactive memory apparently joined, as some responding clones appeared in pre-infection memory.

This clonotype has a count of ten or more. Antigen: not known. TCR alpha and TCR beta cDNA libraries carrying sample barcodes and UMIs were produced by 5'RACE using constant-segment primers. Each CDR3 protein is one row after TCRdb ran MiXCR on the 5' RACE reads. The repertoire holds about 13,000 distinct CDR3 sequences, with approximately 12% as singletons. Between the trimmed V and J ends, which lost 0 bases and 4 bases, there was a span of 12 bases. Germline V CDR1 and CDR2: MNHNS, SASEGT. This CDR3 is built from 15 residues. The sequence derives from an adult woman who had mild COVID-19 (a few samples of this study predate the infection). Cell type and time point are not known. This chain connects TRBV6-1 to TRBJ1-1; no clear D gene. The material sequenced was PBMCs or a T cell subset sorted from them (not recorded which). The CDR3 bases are TGTGCCAGCAGTGAAGCGCTGGTGTTGGGCACTGAAGCTTTCTTT. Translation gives CASSEALVLGTEAFF.